The 16 T cell receptor beta chains reported below all come from one sample, sequenced in a study of shared clonotypes between healthy human individuals. Sequencing used immunoSEQ multiplex PCR; TCRdb keeps in-frame clones, though not all of them. The sample shows under 600,000 clones, around three quarters of them seen only once. The specimen was PBMCs. The receptors originated from a middle-aged woman in good health. Some clones in this sample may be carry-over from other donors' samples.

This clone was seen once. Different DNA sequences within this sample yield the same CDR3. This sequence joins TRBV5-1 and TRBJ1-2, with D unclear. V was pared by 2 bases and J by 1 base, with 6 bases between. The V gene's germline CDR1 is SGHRS and CDR2 YFSETQ. This CDR3 has 13 amino acids. The CDR3 DNA reads TGCGCCAGCAGCTTAGAAGGTAACTATGGCTACACCTTC. Translating it yields CASSLEGNYGYTF.

CDR3 sequence reads: CASTGRLRGTEAFF. The DNA for the CDR3 is TGTGCCAGTACGGGCCGCCTAAGGGGCACTGAAGCTTTCTTT. The chain uses TRBV19 and TRBJ1-1; D perhaps matches TRBD1 (5 bases). V was trimmed by 7 bases and J by 4 bases, leaving 16 bases between them. CDR3 length: 14 residues. Germline CDR1 and CDR2: LNHDA and SQIVND (reference sequence).

The chain joins TRBV19 to TRBJ1-2; maybe TRBD1 (5 bases). The CDR3 has 14 residues. Germline V lookup: CDR1 LNHDA, CDR2 SQIVND (reference sequence). V dropped 7 bases and J dropped 2 bases, with 14 bases sitting between them. CDR3 bases: TGTGCCAGTACTCCGGGACTCTGGAACTATGGCTACACCTTC. This encodes CASTPGLWNYGYTF.

This clone showed up just a few times. The rearrangement uses TRBV28 and TRBJ1-2, with 11 nucleotides matching TRBD1. The CDR3 totals 14 residues. Germline CDR1 and CDR2: MDHEN and SYDVKM. V gave up 2 bases and J gave up 6 bases; unmatched junction bases: 2. This chain's CDR3 is CASSLLGQGDGYTF. DNA of the CDR3: TGTGCCAGCAGTTTACTGGGACAGGGGGATGGCTACACCTTC.

This clone was observed once. This chain links TRBV10-1 with TRBJ2-5; 8 nucleotides line up with TRBD1. Per the germline V gene, CDR1 is WNHNN and CDR2 is SYGVQD (reference sequence). The CDR3 sequence is 18 residues long. The V segment lost 6 bases and the J segment 7 bases; nucleotides outside the gene matches: 22. The CDR3 loop reads CASSKYSGTGSSEGTQYF. CDR3 in DNA: TGCGCCAGCAGCAAGTACTCCGGGACAGGCTCTAGCGAGGGGACCCAGTACTTC.

The chain has TRBV9 and TRBJ1-5, with D hard to call. The CDR3 covers 15 residues. The V end lost 4 bases, the J end lost 0 bases, and 11 bases lay between the germline ends. CDR1 is SGDLS and CDR2 is YYNGEE in the germline V gene. CDR3 residues: CASSRSTYSNQPQHF. CDR3 nucleotide sequence: TGTGCCAGCAGCCGCTCAACTTATAGCAATCAGCCCCAGCATTTT.

The chain has TRBV2 and TRBJ1-5, with TRBD1 matching 7 bases. From germline, CDR1 is SNHLY and CDR2 FYNNEI. V trimming: 8 bases; J trimming: 3 bases; junction bases outside the gene matches: 7. The CDR3 is made up of 14 amino acids. The CDR3 sequence: CASGDRENNQPQHF. Here the CDR3 DNA reads TGTGCCAGCGGCGACAGGGAGAACAATCAGCCCCAGCATTTT.

The chain couples TRBV28 to TRBJ2-5; 7 nucleotides line up with TRBD1. The end of the DNA is better explained by TRBJ2-7, so the J call may be wrong. The CDR3 consists of 14 residues. The germline V gene has CDR1 MDHEN and CDR2 SYDVKM. The chain's CDR3 is CASSSGDRSYEQYF. CDR3 nucleotides: TGTGCCAGCAGTTCCGGGGACAGATCCTACGAGCAGTACTTC.

V gene TRBV6-1 combines with J gene TRBJ2-1; TRBD1 is a possible D gene (5 bases). Per the germline V gene, CDR1 is MNHNS and CDR2 is SASEGT. V shed 2 bases and J shed 5 bases, with 7 bases lying between them. This CDR3 comprises 13 residues. The CDR3 coding sequence is TGTGCCAGCAGTGAAAGACAGAACAATGAGCAGTTCTTC. This sequence encodes CASSERQNNEQFF.

The gene calls are TRBV7-2 and TRBJ2-3; no clear D gene. In germline, CDR1 is SGHTA, CDR2 FQGNSA. The CDR3 length is 15 residues. Trimming stripped 3 bases from V and 7 bases from J, with 17 bases between. DNA of the CDR3: TGTGCCAGCAGCTTTTCAACGGAACCTTATTATACGCAGTATTTT. It is translated as CASSFSTEPYYTQYF.

The gene calls are TRBV18 and TRBJ2-3; 12 positions match TRBD2. Germline CDR1 reads KGHSH; CDR2 reads LQKENI. Germline trimming cut 5 bases from V and 1 base from J; bases unmatched to any gene: 4. The CDR3 loop spans 16 amino acids. This CDR3 reads CASSARLAGGTDTQYF. CDR3 bases: TGTGCCAGCTCAGCGCGACTAGCGGGAGGCACAGATACGCAGTATTTT.

The rearrangement uses TRBV7-6 and TRBJ2-7; 8 positions match TRBD1. CDR1 SGHVS and CDR2 FNYEAQ come from the germline V gene. V was pared by 4 bases and J by 2 bases, with 1 base of the junction left unmatched. The CDR3 totals 13 residues. The chain's CDR3 is CASSWTGTYEQYF. The CDR3, as DNA: TGTGCCAGCAGCTGGACAGGGACCTACGAGCAGTACTTC.

This clone was seen only once. The rearrangement uses TRBV27 and TRBJ1-1; 7 bases agree with TRBD1. The V gene end was trimmed by 7 bases and the J gene end by 0 bases; junction bases not matched to a gene: 8. The germline CDR1 and CDR2 sequences are MNHEY and SMNVEV (reference sequence). The CDR3 runs 15 residues. CDR3 protein: CASTLRQGLNTEAFF. DNA for the CDR3: TGTGCCAGCACCCTCAGACAGGGACTGAACACTGAAGCTTTCTTT.

This chain joins TRBV5-4 and TRBJ1-1; 11 nucleotides match TRBD1. V was clipped by 3 bases and J by 6 bases; unmatched bases: 4. The CDR3 extends over 14 amino acids. CDR1 and CDR2 from the germline V gene are SGHNT and YYREEE (reference sequence). The CDR3 protein is CASSWDRGEAEAFF. The CDR3 bases are TGTGCCAGCAGCTGGGACAGGGGGGAGGCTGAAGCTTTCTTT.

V and J are TRBV11-2 and TRBJ2-2; D ambiguous. Germline V gives CDR1 SGHAT, CDR2 FQNNGV. The germline V and J ends were trimmed by 5 bases and 6 bases, with 10 bases remaining between them. CDR3 length: 13 amino acids. The CDR3 spells CASSPGLAGELFF. The CDR3 DNA reads as TGTGCCAGCAGCCCAGGTTTAGCCGGGGAGCTGTTTTTT.

This clone occurred a few times. The chain carries TRBV9 and TRBJ2-3; D is ambiguous. Trimming took 0 bases from V and 1 from J, leaving 6 bases between them. Germline lookup yields CDR1 SGDLS and CDR2 YYNGEE. The CDR3 consists of 14 residues. CDR3: CASSVGPRTDTQYF. CDR3 nucleotides: TGTGCCAGCAGCGTAGGTCCGCGCACAGATACGCAGTATTTT.